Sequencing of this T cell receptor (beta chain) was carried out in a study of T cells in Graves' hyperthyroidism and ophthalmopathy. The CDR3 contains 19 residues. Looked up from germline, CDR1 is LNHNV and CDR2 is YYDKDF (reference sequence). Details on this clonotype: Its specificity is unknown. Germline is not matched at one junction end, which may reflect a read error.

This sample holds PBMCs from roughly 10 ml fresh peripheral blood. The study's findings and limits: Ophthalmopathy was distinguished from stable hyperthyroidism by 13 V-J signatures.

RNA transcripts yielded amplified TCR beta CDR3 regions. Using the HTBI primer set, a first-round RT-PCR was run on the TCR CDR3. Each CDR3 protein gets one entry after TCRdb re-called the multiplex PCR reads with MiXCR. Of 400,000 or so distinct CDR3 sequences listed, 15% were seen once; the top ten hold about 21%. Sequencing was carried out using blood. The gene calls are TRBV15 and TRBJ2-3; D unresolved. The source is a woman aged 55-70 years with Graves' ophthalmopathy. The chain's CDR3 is CATSRESETHSFSTDTRYF. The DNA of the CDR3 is TGTGCCACCAGCAGAGAAAGTGAGACCCATTCTTTCTCCACAGATACGCGGTATTTT.